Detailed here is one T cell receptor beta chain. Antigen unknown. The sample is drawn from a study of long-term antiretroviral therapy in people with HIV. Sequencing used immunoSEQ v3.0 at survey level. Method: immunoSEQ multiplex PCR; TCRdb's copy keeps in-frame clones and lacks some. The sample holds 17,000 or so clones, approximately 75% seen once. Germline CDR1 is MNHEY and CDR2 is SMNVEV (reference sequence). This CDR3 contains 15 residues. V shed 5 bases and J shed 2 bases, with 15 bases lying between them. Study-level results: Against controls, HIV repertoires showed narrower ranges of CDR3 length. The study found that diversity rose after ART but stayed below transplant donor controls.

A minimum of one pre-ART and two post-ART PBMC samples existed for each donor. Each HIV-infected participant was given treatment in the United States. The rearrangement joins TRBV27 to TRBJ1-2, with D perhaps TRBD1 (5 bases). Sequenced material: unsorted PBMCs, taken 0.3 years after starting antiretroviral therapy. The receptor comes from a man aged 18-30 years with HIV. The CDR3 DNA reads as TGTGCCAGCAGTCCTTTCCAACAGGAGAACTATGGCTACACCTTC. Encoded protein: CASSPFQQENYGYTF.